This T cell receptor (beta chain) originates from a study of OX40 agonist ivuxolimab in advanced cancers. Study at large: As their treatment, patients were administered ivuxolimab, an agonistic anti-OX40 (CD134) antibody. Averaging 60 years in age, with a range of roughly 20 to 80, the cohort was around 87% male.

Measured with immunoSEQ multiplex PCR; TCRdb has only the in-frame clones, and not every one. The data show under 95,000 clones, with approximately 88% seen just once and roughly 2.7% held by the top ten. J was trimmed by 2 bases and V by 6 bases; bases with no gene match: 4. The CDR3 spans 15 residues. The germline V gene has CDR1 LNHDA and CDR2 SQIVND (reference sequence). As regards this clone: Its antigen is undetermined.

Study-wide results and limits: Also showing low normalized T-cell clonal expansion were some of the nonresponders. Clonal expansion was seen in CD4+ and CD8+ blood T cells by week 6 at 0.1 to 3.0 mg/kg.

The origin of this receptor is an adult with an advanced solid tumor such as melanoma, head and neck, liver or kidney cancer. The rearrangement links TRBV19 to TRBJ2-5; 12 nucleotides match TRBD2. Sequences were derived from CD4+ or CD8+ T cells sorted from blood, sampled in a trial of the OX40 agonist ivuxolimab. The CDR3 DNA follows: TGTGCCAGTAGCCGACTAGCGGGGGCACAAGAGACCCAGTACTTC. It is translated as CASSRLAGAQETQYF.